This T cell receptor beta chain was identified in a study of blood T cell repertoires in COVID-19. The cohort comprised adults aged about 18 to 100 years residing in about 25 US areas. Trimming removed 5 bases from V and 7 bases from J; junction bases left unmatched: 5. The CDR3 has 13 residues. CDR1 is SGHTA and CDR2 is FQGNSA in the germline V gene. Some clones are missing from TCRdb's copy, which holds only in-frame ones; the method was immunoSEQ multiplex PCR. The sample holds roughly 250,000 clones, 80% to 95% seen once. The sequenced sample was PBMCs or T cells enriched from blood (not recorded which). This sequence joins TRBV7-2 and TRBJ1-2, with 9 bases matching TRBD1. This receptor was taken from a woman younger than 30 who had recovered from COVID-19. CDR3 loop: CASSLGQGLGYTF. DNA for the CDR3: TGTGCCAGCAGCCTGGGACAGGGCCTTGGCTACACCTTC.